This TCR beta chain was documented in a study of human T cells and chemical hapten exposure (dated by TCRdb to the early 2020s). As for the study more broadly: For sensitization, 2% DPC in acetone was applied to a 2 cm by 2 cm area of upper inner arm skin. Patients additionally received weekly therapeutic DPC doses to the scalp throughout the roughly 24-week study period. Patch tests used Finn chambers with 0.01% DPC on the upper back, scored after 6 days by International Contact Dermatitis Research Group standards. Alopecia areata with under or over 50% scalp involvement, alopecia totalis and alopecia universalis were represented in the patient cohort, which was mostly female. The libraries were sequenced as a pool, and the TCR yield per sample differed mostly because of small variations in library volumes within the pool. The study tracked peripheral blood TCR repertoire changes in vivo during primary and secondary sensitization to the hapten diphenylcyclopropenone (DPC) in alopecia patients. Blood was sampled from patients pre-sensitization (week 0) and at 2, 6 and about 24 weeks after DPC sensitization. Twenty-nine alopecia patients provided blood for TCR sequencing at one to four time points (pre-sensitization, 2, 6 and 24 weeks). What the research found in general, with its limitations: Significantly more large CDR3 similarity clusters were formed by expanded TCRs than by pre-sensitization or healthy control sets, consistent with antigen-driven responses. Repeated subsampling changed both the strength of the expansion versus patch-test correlation and the threshold at which the correlation became significant. DPC sensitization did not change how many TCRs were above 1 in 1000 frequency, and no evidence was found of alterations in global repertoire structure. Alopecia, a presumed autoimmune disease, was present in all patients, so the immune response of the patients might differ from that of healthy individuals. A positive correlation was found between the number of PT1 expanded TCRs and patch test score, with significance reached at thresholds 8, 16 and 32 but not 4.

The sample's time point label, in plain terms: patch test 3, about 24 weeks after DPC sensitization. Interpreted using the paper, the treatment or condition label stands for: therapeutic diphenylcyclopropenone sensitization with weekly scalp DPC. At every patch-test visit, the blood draw took place before the patch test was put on. Patients were considered eligible if aged 18 to 70, diagnosed with alopecia and deemed suitable for DPC therapy, and patients were excluded if pregnant. Unfractionated whole blood was collected in Tempus Blood RNA tubes, and total RNA was extracted from that blood. CDR1 and CDR2 were assigned from the germline V gene (reference sequence) as MNHNY and SVGAGI. V is trimmed back by 6 bases and J by 1 base, and the junction contains 6 bases that no gene match accounts for. The CDR3 contains 16 residues, cysteine and phenylalanine counted. Just CDR3 DNA is preserved here, 48 bases in frame from base 1.

Regarding this clonotype: Its antigen is unknown. Qualities for individual bases were not recorded, and no much larger clone is one base off.

The library was obtained by RACE. The instrument was a NextSeq 500. During library preparation, unique molecular identifiers were attached to individual cDNA molecules so that TCRs could be counted in a quantitative, reproducible way. Both TCR alpha and TCR beta chains were sequenced from each blood RNA sample. As for how the authors treated the data: The median number of TCRs per sample was some 100,000, ranging from about 20,000 to 750,000. The Decombinator software suite was used to annotate V, J and CDR3 in the TCR reads. For the PS versus PT1 abundance plots, all samples were subsampled to the same number of TCRs (28,000). TCRs were defined as expanded if absent before sensitization and observed at least eight times at the 2-week time point. The raw public reads went through TCRdb reprocessing: fastp at Q25, MiXCR clone calling, in-frame beta chains kept. CDR3 protein duplicates are merged, each entry listing the most common genes and DNA. These V and J calls derive from TCRdb rather than the authors' analysis. The sample yields about 92,000 distinct CDR3 sequences; roughly a tenth were counted once. Of the sample, 1% to 1.2% falls within the top ten clones.

The clonotype comes from a woman in her thirties with alopecia areata. Some clones in this sample may be carry-over from other donors' samples. The specimen was whole blood, collected in connection with sensitization to the hapten diphenylcyclopropenone (DPC). The rearrangement joined TRBV6-6 to TRBJ2-5; 12 bases in the junction line up with TRBD2. CDR3 region: CASSRTSGTLQETQYF. The nucleotides read TGTGCCAGCAGCCGGACTAGCGGGACACTCCAAGAGACCCAGTACTTC.